These 32 T cell receptor beta chains originate from one sample sequenced in a study of shared clonotypes between healthy human individuals. Produced via immunoSEQ multiplex PCR; TCRdb's table is partial and in-frame only. The table includes fewer than 2.5 million clones, approximately 93% detected once. The source material was naive CD4+ T cells from PBMCs. Subset meaning: CD45RA+ positively selected. The receptor set was obtained from a man between 18 and 29 years old in good health. Some clones in this sample may be carry-over from other donors' samples.

J is TRBJ2-7 and V is TRBV11-2; no clear D. Trimming removed 0 bases from V and 2 bases from J, with 11 bases in between. CDR1 and CDR2 (germline): SGHAT, FQNNGV. This CDR3 region has 15 residues. The CDR3 DNA follows: TGTGCCAGCAGCTTAGACGTGGAGAGAACCTACGAGCAGTACTTC. This gives the protein CASSLDVERTYEQYF.

The CDR3 DNA follows: TGTGCCAGCAGTTTCCACTGGGTAAGAGCTTTCTTT. It encodes CASSFHWVRAFF. The chain links TRBV28 to TRBJ1-1, with D hard to call. The V end was cut by 3 bases, the J end by 10 bases, with 12 bases between. The CDR3 runs 12 residues. Germline V gives CDR1 MDHEN, CDR2 SYDVKM.

The gene calls are TRBV4-2 and TRBJ2-2, with a possible D match to TRBD2 (6 bases). The length of the CDR3 is 15 residues. Germline CDR1 is LGHNA and CDR2 is YNFKEQ. V was trimmed by 0 bases and J by 7 bases, leaving 12 bases between them. CDR3 sequence: CASSQDFLGGGELFF. In nucleotides, the CDR3 is TGTGCCAGCAGCCAAGATTTCCTGGGGGGCGGGGAGCTGTTTTTT.

About this clone itself: Other DNA variants within this sample encode the same CDR3. The CDR3 DNA reads as TGTGCCATAAGGGGGACAGGACTCCAAGAGACCCAGTACTTC. Amino acid sequence: CAIRGTGLQETQYF. The rearrangement uses TRBV10-3 and TRBJ2-5, with 8 bases lining up with TRBD1. With 9 bases clipped from V and 1 base from J, the junction kept 7 bases outside the gene matches. The CDR3 extends over 14 amino acids. CDR1 ENHRY and CDR2 SYGVKD come from the germline V gene.

This clone was counted between two and nine times. The chain employs TRBV30 and TRBJ1-5, with a weak D call TRBD1 (5 bases). The ends were cut back, 1 base at V and 5 bases at J, with 9 bases in the middle. The length of the CDR3 is 13 residues. Germline V gene lookup returns CDR1 GTSNPN and CDR2 SVGIG (reference sequence). CDR3 in DNA: TGTGCCTGGAGTGGGGGCGCGTATCAGCCCCAGCATTTT. Its translation: CAWSGGAYQPQHF.

The V call is TRBV18, the J call TRBJ1-1; no clear D. This CDR3 is 14 amino acids long. Germline V gene data show CDR1 as KGHSH and CDR2 as LQKENI. The V end was cut by 5 bases, the J end by 3 bases, with 13 bases between. The DNA for the CDR3 is TGTGCCAGCTCATCTACCCGGGGTGACACTGAAGCTTTCTTT. Translated, it gives CASSSTRGDTEAFF.

The chain links TRBV9 to TRBJ2-6, with 8 bases fitting TRBD2. Germline CDR1 and CDR2: SGDLS and YYNGEE. V lost 0 bases and J lost 0; bases outside the gene matches: 5. The CDR3 covers 18 residues. DNA of the CDR3: TGTGCCAGCAGCGTAGCCAGCGGGAGAAACTCTGGGGCCAACGTCCTGACTTTC. This codes for CASSVASGRNSGANVLTF.

The chain couples TRBV10-3 to TRBJ2-6, with TRBD1 matching over 8 bases. This CDR3 contains 17 residues. V gave up 7 bases and J gave up 0 bases; unmatched junction bases: 8. Germline CDR1 ENHRY, CDR2 SYGVKD. CDR3 region: CAITQTTGGSGANVLTF. The CDR3 DNA reads TGTGCCATCACTCAAACCACAGGGGGCTCTGGGGCCAACGTCCTGACTTTC.

The chain joins TRBV28 to TRBJ1-5; 7 positions match TRBD1. Germline V gives CDR1 MDHEN, CDR2 SYDVKM. The CDR3 totals 15 residues. J gave up 7 bases and V 5 bases, and 11 bases lay outside the gene matches. The CDR3: CASSLLAGGGQPQHF. The CDR3 region has the DNA TGTGCCAGCAGTCTCCTCGCAGGGGGGGGGCAGCCCCAGCATTTT.

This clone came up once. The rearrangement uses TRBV29-1 and TRBJ2-1, with a possible D match to TRBD1 (6 bases). The CDR3 length is 15 residues. Per germline, CDR1 SQVTM and CDR2 ANQGSEA. The germline V and J ends were trimmed by 7 bases and 0 bases, with 16 bases remaining between them. The CDR3 DNA is TGCAGCGCAACCCTACAGGGCCGCTCCTACAATGAGCAGTTCTTC. Its protein product is CSATLQGRSYNEQFF.

The chain employs TRBV14 and TRBJ1-2; D is perhaps TRBD1 (6 bases). Germline V CDR1 and CDR2: SGHDN, FVKESK. Deletions cut 2 bases from V and 2 bases from J, with 12 bases between. CDR3 length equals 15 residues. The CDR3 reads CASSQLTGMNYGYTF. CDR3 DNA sequence: TGTGCCAGCAGCCAACTAACAGGGATGAACTATGGCTACACCTTC.

The sample holds one count of this clone. This chain connects TRBV5-1 to TRBJ2-3, with D possibly being TRBD1 (5 bases). Germline lookup yields CDR1 SGHRS and CDR2 YFSETQ. With 0 bases removed from V and 2 bases from J, the gap between germline ends came to 10 bases. The CDR3 consists of 15 residues. The CDR3 region has the DNA TGCGCCAGCAGCTTGGACAGGACGTACACAGATACGCAGTATTTT. Amino acids: CASSLDRTYTDTQYF.

The chain combines TRBV19 with TRBJ1-2; TRBD1 matches 7 bases. Per the germline V gene, CDR1 is LNHDA and CDR2 is SQIVND (reference sequence). The CDR3 is 14 residues long. J gave up 2 bases and V 2 bases, and 2 bases lay outside the gene matches. The CDR3 region has the DNA TGTGCCAGTAGTATATGGGGACAGAACTATGGCTACACCTTC. It codes for CASSIWGQNYGYTF.

This chain joins TRBV5-1 and TRBJ2-5; 9 nucleotides match TRBD2. The V gene's germline CDR1 is SGHRS and CDR2 YFSETQ. The V gene end was trimmed by 4 bases and the J gene end by 5 bases; junction bases not matched to a gene: 6. This CDR3 comprises 14 residues. Here the CDR3 DNA reads TGCGCCAGCAGCGCCAGCGGGGGGCGGGAGACCCAGTACTTC. Encoded protein: CASSASGGRETQYF.

The chain joins TRBV27 to TRBJ2-5; 11 bases fit TRBD1. The CDR3 has 16 residues. After removal of 6 bases from V and 5 bases from J, the junction contained 11 bases not matched to a gene. Germline lookup yields CDR1 MNHEY and CDR2 SMNVEV (reference sequence). The CDR3 region has the DNA TGTGCCAGCAGGCGGGCCGGGACAGGGGGGTGGGAGACCCAGTACTTC. It is translated as CASRRAGTGGWETQYF.

CDR3 sequence: CAISDSLTGVWETQYF. CDR3 bases: TGTGCCATCAGTGATAGCCTCACGGGAGTTTGGGAGACCCAGTACTTC. The rearrangement links TRBV10-3 to TRBJ2-5, with a possible D match to TRBD2 (6 bases). Trimming removed 3 bases from V and 5 bases from J, with 19 bases in between. CDR1 and CDR2 (germline): ENHRY, SYGVKD. The CDR3 consists of 16 residues.

J is TRBJ2-7 and V is TRBV4-2; TRBD2 matches at 10 bases. CDR1 is LGHNA, CDR2 YNFKEQ, per germline. This CDR3 is built from 20 residues. Trimming took 0 bases from V and 1 from J; bases not matched to a gene: 15. The chain's CDR3 is CASSQDRAGLATGSSYEQYF. In DNA form, the CDR3 reads TGTGCCAGCAGCCAAGATCGGGCGGGACTAGCGACCGGATCTTCCTACGAGCAGTACTTC.

The rearrangement links TRBV4-2 to TRBJ2-3; D is possibly TRBD2 (5 bases). V was trimmed by 0 bases and J by 4 bases, leaving 8 bases between them. The CDR3 totals 14 residues. Germline V gene data show CDR1 as LGHNA and CDR2 as YNFKEQ. Here the CDR3 DNA reads TGTGCCAGCAGCCAAGATCGAGGGTCAGATACGCAGTATTTT. This encodes CASSQDRGSDTQYF.

This sequence joins TRBV14 and TRBJ2-2; no firm D call. This CDR3 region has 13 residues. The germline V gene has CDR1 SGHDN and CDR2 FVKESK. V lost 4 bases and J 7 bases, leaving 10 bases between the germline ends. The CDR3 reads CASSRLLGGELFF. The CDR3 DNA follows: TGTGCCAGCAGCCGCCTGCTTGGCGGGGAGCTGTTTTTT.

The rearrangement uses TRBV19 and TRBJ1-5, with D unclear. CDR3 length: 16 amino acids. Trimming removed 1 base from V and 2 bases from J, with 12 bases in between. The germline CDR1 and CDR2 sequences are LNHDA and SQIVND (reference sequence). The CDR3 region has the DNA TGTGCCAGTAGTATAGGCACGCATCGGGGCAATCAGCCCCAGCATTTT. This gives the protein CASSIGTHRGNQPQHF.

V gene TRBV7-8 combines with J gene TRBJ2-1; the D call may be TRBD1 or TRBD2 (5 bases each). The CDR3 runs 15 residues. The V end was cut by 4 bases, the J end by 3 bases, with 13 bases between. CDR1 and CDR2 from the germline V gene are SGHVS and FQNEAQ. The CDR3 DNA is TGTGCCAGCAGCTCCACGGAGAGGGGCTACAATGAGCAGTTCTTC. It is translated as CASSSTERGYNEQFF.

CDR3: CATGERQGSGRNQPQHF. DNA of the CDR3: TGTGCCACCGGAGAGCGACAGGGTTCGGGAAGAAATCAGCCCCAGCATTTT. The rearrangement uses TRBV10-3 and TRBJ1-5, with 7 bases matching TRBD1. With V trimmed by 10 bases and J by 4 bases, 19 bases remained unmatched. Germline V gene lookup returns CDR1 ENHRY and CDR2 SYGVKD. This CDR3 is 17 amino acids long.

This sequence joins TRBV7-3 and TRBJ2-7; the D is unclear. V lost 2 bases and J 2 bases, leaving 13 bases between the germline ends. Germline lookup yields CDR1 SGHTA and CDR2 FQGTGA. The CDR3 length is 15 residues. The CDR3 region is CASSLGPGETYEQYF. The CDR3 coding sequence is TGTGCCAGCAGCTTAGGTCCTGGGGAAACCTACGAGCAGTACTTC.

The rearrangement uses TRBV5-1 and TRBJ2-1; a weak D match, TRBD1 (6 bases). This CDR3 spans 15 amino acids. Germline CDR1 is SGHRS and CDR2 is YFSETQ. V dropped 4 bases and J dropped 3 bases, with 14 bases sitting between them. The CDR3 spells CASSPIATGYNEQFF. In DNA form, the CDR3 reads TGCGCCAGCAGCCCCATTGCGACAGGCTACAATGAGCAGTTCTTC.

This clone was seen a single time. This sequence joins TRBV7-8 and TRBJ2-4; TRBD1 agrees at 7 bases. With V trimmed by 3 bases and J by 4 bases, 0 bases remained unmatched. The CDR3 has 13 amino acids. CDR1 is SGHVS, CDR2 FQNEAQ, per germline. CDR3 protein: CASSLDRKNIQYF. CDR3 in DNA: TGTGCCAGCAGCTTGGACAGGAAAAACATTCAGTACTTC. Filled out from reference TRBV7-8 and TRBJ2-4, the complete variable domain reads GAGVSQSPRYKVAKRGQDVALRCDPISGHVSLFWYQQALGQGPEFLTYFQNEAQLDKSGLPSDRFFAERPEGSVSTLKIQRTQQEDSAVYLCASSLDRKNIQYFGAGTRLSVL.

This clone was seen once. The J gene is TRBJ2-7, the V gene TRBV28, with D perhaps being TRBD1 or TRBD2 (5 bases each). V was pared by 6 bases and J by 2 bases, with 17 bases between. Per the germline V gene, CDR1 is MDHEN and CDR2 is SYDVKM. This CDR3 region has 15 residues. CDR3 DNA: TGTGCCAGCAGCCAACCCGGGCAGGGACCCTACGAGCAGTACTTC. The encoded protein is CASSQPGQGPYEQYF.

V usage is TRBV7-9 and J usage is TRBJ1-1, with a weak D call TRBD1 (5 bases). V was pared by 5 bases and J by 4 bases, with 14 bases between. The germline V gene has CDR1 SEHNR and CDR2 FQNEAQ (reference sequence). The length of the CDR3 is 14 residues. CDR3 in DNA: TGTGCCAGCAGCCCCCCGAGGGGCGGCACTGAAGCTTTCTTT. Its protein product is CASSPPRGGTEAFF.

The chain couples TRBV5-5 to TRBJ2-5; 7 bases line up with TRBD1. Germline loops: CDR1 SGHKS, CDR2 YYEKEE (reference sequence). Trimming removed 0 bases from V and 2 bases from J; junction bases left unmatched: 4. The CDR3 covers 15 residues. The CDR3, as DNA: TGTGCCAGCAGCTTGGCTTTGGGACAGCAAGAGACCCAGTACTTC. As protein: CASSLALGQQETQYF. Looking up the rest from reference TRBV5-5 and TRBJ2-5 gives the full variable domain: DAGVTQSPTHLIKTRGQQVTLRCSPISGHKSVSWYQQVLGQGPQFIFQYYEKEERGRGNFPDRFSARQFPNYSSELNVNALLLGDSALYLCASSLALGQQETQYFGPGTRLLVL.

This chain connects TRBV5-1 to TRBJ2-7; 10 bases agree with TRBD2. V was pared by 4 bases and J by 3 bases, with 4 bases of the junction left unmatched. Germline V gene sequence: CDR1 SGHRS, CDR2 YFSETQ. The CDR3 has 14 amino acids. CDR3 amino acids: CASSTSGILYEQYF. The CDR3 DNA follows: TGCGCCAGCAGCACTAGCGGGATCCTCTACGAGCAGTACTTC.

J is TRBJ1-2 and V is TRBV6-5; D ambiguous. Per the germline V gene, CDR1 is MNHEY and CDR2 is SVGAGI. This CDR3 comprises 13 residues. Trimming pared 0 bases from V and 3 bases from J, leaving 5 bases between. CDR3 residues: CASSYSRDYGYTF. The CDR3 nucleotides are TGTGCCAGCAGTTACTCCCGGGACTATGGCTACACCTTC.

This chain uses TRBV19 with TRBJ1-1; tentatively, D is TRBD1 (6 bases). Trimming removed 1 base from V and 1 base from J, with 16 bases in between. Germline CDR1 is LNHDA and CDR2 is SQIVND (reference sequence). There are 17 residues in the CDR3. The CDR3 protein is CASSIGQGPRGNTEAFF. As DNA, the CDR3 is TGTGCCAGTAGTATAGGTCAGGGGCCAAGGGGGAACACTGAAGCTTTCTTT.

Concerning this clone itself: This same CDR3 is encoded by further DNA sequences in the sample. The chain carries TRBV5-1 and TRBJ1-1; no clear D. Trimming shortened V by 2 bases and J by 1 base, and 6 bases separated the two germline ends. In germline, CDR1 is SGHRS, CDR2 YFSETQ. The CDR3 spans 13 residues. The CDR3 sequence is CASSFDRNTEAFF. In DNA, the CDR3 is TGCGCCAGCAGCTTTGACCGGAACACTGAAGCTTTCTTT.